These 16 T cell receptor beta chains originate from one sample sequenced in a study of cytomegalovirus exposure and HLA in healthy donors. Use of 60 Vbeta and 13 Jbeta primers characterized the PCR. Profiling relied on immunoSEQ multiplex PCR, and the TCRdb table lists in-frame clones only, not all of them. The table has about 82,000 clones, over 75% seen once; the top ten hold around 3.4%. Sequencing was carried out using PBMCs. All receptors derive from a man aged 50-60 years in good health and CMV-seronegative.

This clone was detected only once. J is TRBJ2-3 and V is TRBV7-2; TRBD1 matches at 7 bases. The V gene end was trimmed by 8 bases and the J gene end by 2 bases; junction bases not matched to a gene: 10. CDR1 and CDR2 from the germline V gene are SGHTA and FQGNSA. This CDR3 is 15 amino acids long. The CDR3 spells CASGYQGGSTDTQYF. The CDR3 nucleotides read TGTGCCAGCGGATACCAAGGGGGCTCCACAGATACGCAGTATTTT.

This chain connects TRBV4-2 to TRBJ2-5; 7 nucleotides line up with TRBD2. Unmatched junction bases numbered 7, after V lost 2 bases and J lost 7 bases. Looked up from germline, CDR1 is LGHNA and CDR2 is YNFKEQ. CDR3 length equals 14 residues. The CDR3 bases are TGTGCCAGCAGCCAAAGAACGGGGGGTGGGACCCAGTACTTC. Amino acids: CASSQRTGGGTQYF.

With respect to this clone: Other DNA sequences in this specimen translate into the identical CDR3. CDR3 DNA sequence: TGTGCCAGCAGTCCCCAGGGGGCTAATTCACCCCTCCACTTT. Protein product: CASSPQGANSPLHF. The chain has TRBV6-5 and TRBJ1-6; 8 nucleotides match TRBD1. The trim removed 5 bases at V and 6 bases at J, leaving 3 bases unmatched. Germline loops: CDR1 MNHEY, CDR2 SVGAGI. The CDR3 is 14 amino acids.

This clone was detected only once. The chain employs TRBV6-4 and TRBJ2-2, with 8 bases aligning to TRBD1. CDR1 is MRHNA and CDR2 is SNTAGT in the germline V gene. CDR3 length: 14 residues. Trimming took 10 bases from V and 7 from J; bases not matched to a gene: 11. CDR3 nucleotide sequence: TGTGCCACCGGGACAGGCGATTCAGGCGGGGAGCTGTTTTTT. Translated, it gives CATGTGDSGGELFF.

The chain combines TRBV4-3 with TRBJ2-3; D remains ambiguous. Deletions cut 1 base from V and 4 bases from J, with 12 bases between. This CDR3 has 15 residues. Germline assignment: CDR1 LGHNA and CDR2 YSLEER. The CDR3 DNA reads TGCGCCAGCAGCCAAGGCGCAGGTTGGGCAGATACGCAGTATTTT. As protein: CASSQGAGWADTQYF.

The sample holds one count of this clone. The rearrangement joins TRBV5-4 to TRBJ1-2, with D maybe TRBD1 (5 bases). V dropped 4 bases and J dropped 3 bases, with 13 bases sitting between them. The CDR3 extends over 14 amino acids. Germline CDR1 reads SGHNT; CDR2 reads YYREEE (reference sequence). The CDR3 spells CASSPGGTHYGYTF. CDR3 bases: TGTGCCAGCAGCCCGGGGGGGACCCACTATGGCTACACCTTC.

The J gene is TRBJ1-6, the V gene TRBV5-1; possibly TRBD1 for D (6 bases). This CDR3 comprises 15 residues. Per germline, CDR1 SGHRS and CDR2 YFSETQ. The V end lost 6 bases, the J end lost 7 bases, and 17 bases lay between the germline ends. The CDR3 bases are TGCGCCAGCACCGACTTCCGGGGGGCAAATTCACCCCTCCACTTT. Protein sequence: CASTDFRGANSPLHF.

This clone was seen a few times. This chain connects TRBV30 to TRBJ2-3; perhaps TRBD1 as D (6 bases). The CDR3 is 13 amino acids. With 3 bases removed from V and 3 bases from J, the gap between germline ends came to 10 bases. The germline V gene has CDR1 GTSNPN and CDR2 SVGIG (reference sequence). CDR3 residues: CAWSRGSTDTQYF. CDR3 DNA sequence: TGTGCCTGGAGCAGGGGTAGTACAGATACGCAGTATTTT.

The table lists this clone with a few counts. The chain couples TRBV5-1 to TRBJ2-3; possible D gene TRBD2, 5 bases. The CDR3 spans 15 residues. Trimming shortened V by 2 bases and J by 2 bases, and 12 bases separated the two germline ends. CDR1 and CDR2 from the germline V gene are SGHRS and YFSETQ. The chain's CDR3 is CASSLSGLTTDTQYF. The DNA for the CDR3 is TGCGCCAGCAGCTTAAGCGGTCTAACCACAGATACGCAGTATTTT.

As to this clone: A much larger clone is a single base away; this may be a read error. This chain uses TRBV6-1 with TRBJ2-5, with TRBD1 matching 10 bases. Germline trimming cut 7 bases from V and 11 bases from J; bases unmatched to any gene: 10. Germline-derived CDR1 and CDR2 are MNHNS and SASEGT. This CDR3 is built from 13 residues. The CDR3 coding sequence is TGTGCCAGCACGACAGGGGGCACGTACGGGCAGTACTTC. This encodes CASTTGGTYGQYF.

The chain has TRBV7-8 and TRBJ1-3; unclear D gene. This CDR3 contains 13 residues. Germline-derived CDR1 and CDR2 are SGHVS and FQNEAQ. With 0 bases removed from V and 7 bases from J, the gap between germline ends came to 7 bases. CDR3 sequence reads: CASSLALGNTIYF. In nucleotides, the CDR3 is TGTGCCAGCAGCTTAGCGCTCGGGAACACCATATATTTT.

The chain has TRBV18 and TRBJ1-6; 7 bases agree with TRBD1. Germline V gene lookup returns CDR1 KGHSH and CDR2 LQKENI. This CDR3 spans 15 amino acids. V shed 3 bases, J shed 7 bases, and the junction held 6 bases outside the gene matches. CDR3 coding DNA: TGTGCCAGCTCACCGGTACAAGGGGGCAATTCACCCCTCCACTTT. Translated: CASSPVQGGNSPLHF. Variable domain in full (rest from reference TRBV18 and TRBJ1-6): NAGVMQNPRHLVRRRGQEARLRCSPMKGHSHVYWYRQLPEEGLKFMVYLQKENIIDESGMPKERFSAEFPKEGPSILRIQQVVRGDSAAYFCASSPVQGGNSPLHFGNGTRLTVT.

A single count supports this clone. CDR3: CASSPRLADGELFF. In DNA, the CDR3 is TGTGCCAGCAGCCCCCGACTGGCGGACGGGGAGCTGTTTTTT. The chain links TRBV7-3 to TRBJ2-2; D is undetermined. V lost 5 bases to trimming and J lost 7 bases, with 14 bases between them. The CDR3 spans 14 residues. Germline V lookup: CDR1 SGHTA, CDR2 FQGTGA.

The chain recombines TRBV10-1 with TRBJ2-3; 8 positions agree with TRBD1. This CDR3 contains 15 residues. The V gene's germline CDR1 is WNHNN and CDR2 SYGVQD (reference sequence). With 9 bases clipped from V and 0 bases from J, the junction kept 8 bases outside the gene matches. The CDR3 DNA reads TGCGCCAGTGGGGGACAGGCGTTTAGCACAGATACGCAGTATTTT. It yields the protein CASGGQAFSTDTQYF.

The V call is TRBV5-1, the J call TRBJ2-1, with 8 bases aligning to TRBD2. The CDR3 has 16 amino acids. Trimming took 3 bases from V and 4 from J; bases not matched to a gene: 9. Germline CDR1 SGHRS, CDR2 YFSETQ. The CDR3 DNA reads as TGCGCCAGCAGCTCCCTACGGGGGGGTGAGTACAATGAGCAGTTCTTC. It yields the protein CASSSLRGGEYNEQFF.

The chain links TRBV19 to TRBJ2-7, with D maybe TRBD1 (5 bases). Trimming took off 3 bases at V and 1 base at J, with 10 bases between the two ends. CDR1 is LNHDA and CDR2 is SQIVND in the germline V gene (reference sequence). This CDR3 is built from 14 residues. The DNA of the CDR3 is TGTGCCAGTAGTATCTCTAGGGGTTCCTACGAGCAGTACTTC. Translating it yields CASSISRGSYEQYF.